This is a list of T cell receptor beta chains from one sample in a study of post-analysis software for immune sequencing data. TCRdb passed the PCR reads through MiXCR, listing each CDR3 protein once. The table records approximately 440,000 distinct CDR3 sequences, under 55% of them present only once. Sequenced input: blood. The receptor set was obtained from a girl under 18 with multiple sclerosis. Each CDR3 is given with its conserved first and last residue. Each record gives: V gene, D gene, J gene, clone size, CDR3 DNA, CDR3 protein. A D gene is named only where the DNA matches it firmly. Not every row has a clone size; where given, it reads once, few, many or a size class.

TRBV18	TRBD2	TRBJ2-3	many	TGTGCCACCGAACGGACTAGCAGCACAGATACGCAGTATTTT	CATERTSSTDTQYF
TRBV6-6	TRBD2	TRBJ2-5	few	TGTGCCAGCAGTTACACTAGCGGGGGAGGGGAGACCCAGTACTTC	CASSYTSGGGETQYF
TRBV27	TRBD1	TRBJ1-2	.	TGTGCCAGCAGTCTGACAGGGGAAACCCCTGGCTACACCTTC	CASSLTGETPGYTF
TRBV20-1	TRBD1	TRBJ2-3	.	TGCAGTGCTAGAAAGTGGGGACAGGGGCAGGGGGATACGCAGTATTTT	CSARKWGQGQGDTQYF
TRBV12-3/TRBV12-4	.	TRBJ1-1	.	TGTGCCAGCAGTTTGAGGACTGAAGCTTTCTTT	CASSLRTEAFF
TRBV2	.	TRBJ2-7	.	TGTGCCAGCAGTGAGCAGGGGGCTAGCGGGACCCGTCCCTACGAGCAGTACTTC	CASSEQGASGTRPYEQYF
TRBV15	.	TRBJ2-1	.	TGTGCCACCAGCAGAGTCACTAGCTTTAGTGAGCAGTTCTTC	CATSRVTSFSEQFF
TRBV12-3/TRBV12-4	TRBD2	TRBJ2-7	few	TGTGCCAGCAGCTTCGGGGGGGGCTACGAGCAGTACTTC	CASSFGGGYEQYF
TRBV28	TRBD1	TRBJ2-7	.	TGTGCCAGCAGGGAGTGGGACAGTGGCTACGAGCAGTACTTC	CASREWDSGYEQYF
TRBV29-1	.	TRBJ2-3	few	TGCAGCGTTGGGCCGGGGTCGCGGGACACAGATACGCAGTATTTT	CSVGPGSRDTDTQYF
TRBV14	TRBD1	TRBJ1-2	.	TGTGCCAGCAGCCAATCTTTGGACAGGAGCTATGGCTACACCTTC	CASSQSLDRSYGYTF
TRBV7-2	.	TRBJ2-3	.	TGTGCCAGCAGCTCAGCAGGTAGCGGACGCACAGATACGCAGTATTTT	CASSSAGSGRTDTQYF
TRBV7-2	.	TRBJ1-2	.	TGTGCCAGCAGCCAACCTCAGGCAACATATGGCTACACCTTC	CASSQPQATYGYTF
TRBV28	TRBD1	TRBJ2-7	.	TGTGCCAGTTTCACCGGGACAGGGAATTACGAGCAGTACTTC	CASFTGTGNYEQYF
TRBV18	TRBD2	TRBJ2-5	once	TGTGCCAGCTCACCCGGGACTAGCGGGAGTGGAACTGAGACCCAGTACTTC	CASSPGTSGSGTETQYF
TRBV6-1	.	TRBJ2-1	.	TGTGCCAGCAGTGAAGCAGGGCTAGCGCAGTTCTTC	CASSEAGLAQFF
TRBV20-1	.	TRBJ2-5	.	TGCAGTGCTACAACCTCGGGAGAAGAGACCCAGTACTTC	CSATTSGEETQYF
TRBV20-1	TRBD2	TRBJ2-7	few	TGCAGTGCTGCTCTAGCGGGATCCCTCCAACAGTACTTC	CSAALAGSLQQYF
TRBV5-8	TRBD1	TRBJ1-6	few	TGTGCCAGCAGCTGGCCGGGACAGGGGTGGATACCCCTCCACTTT	CASSWPGQGWIPLHF
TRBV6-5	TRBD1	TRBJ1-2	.	TGTGCCAGCAGTTACTCCCGAGGACAAGGACAGGGTGTCTATGGCTACACCTTC	CASSYSRGQGQGVYGYTF
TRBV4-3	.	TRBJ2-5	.	TGCGCCAGCAGCCAAGGGACAAACAAAGAGACCCAGTACTTC	CASSQGTNKETQYF
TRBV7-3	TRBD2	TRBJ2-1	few	TGTGCCAGCAGCTCGATGACTAGCGGGGTCTACAATGAGCAGTTCTTC	CASSSMTSGVYNEQFF
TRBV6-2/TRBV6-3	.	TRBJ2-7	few	TGTGCCAGCAGTCTAACGCCAGGAGAGAGCTACGAGCAGTACTTC	CASSLTPGESYEQYF
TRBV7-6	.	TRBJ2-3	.	TGTGCCAGCAGCTTAGCTCGTCACCGCACAGATACGCAGTATTTT	CASSLARHRTDTQYF